This TCR beta chain is drawn from a study of blood T cell repertoires in COVID-19. Study-wide context: T cells, B-cell-depleted T cells, or PBMCs provided the cDNA or gDNA that served as material.

CDR1 and CDR2 from the germline V gene are SEHNR and FQNEAQ (reference sequence). This CDR3 is built from 15 residues. V was pared by 5 bases and J by 8 bases, with 18 bases between. TCRdb's copy holds only in-frame clones and misses some; the assay was immunoSEQ multiplex PCR. The sample has around 95,000 clones; about 90% are singletons. Specimen: peripheral blood. The TCR sequence derives from a young man in a cohort sampled during active COVID-19. The gene calls are TRBV7-9 and TRBJ1-4, with no clear D. For the CDR3, the DNA is TGTGCCAGCAGCCCGAGGCGGGGTTTTAGCGAAAAACTGTTTTTT. Its protein product is CASSPRRGFSEKLFF.